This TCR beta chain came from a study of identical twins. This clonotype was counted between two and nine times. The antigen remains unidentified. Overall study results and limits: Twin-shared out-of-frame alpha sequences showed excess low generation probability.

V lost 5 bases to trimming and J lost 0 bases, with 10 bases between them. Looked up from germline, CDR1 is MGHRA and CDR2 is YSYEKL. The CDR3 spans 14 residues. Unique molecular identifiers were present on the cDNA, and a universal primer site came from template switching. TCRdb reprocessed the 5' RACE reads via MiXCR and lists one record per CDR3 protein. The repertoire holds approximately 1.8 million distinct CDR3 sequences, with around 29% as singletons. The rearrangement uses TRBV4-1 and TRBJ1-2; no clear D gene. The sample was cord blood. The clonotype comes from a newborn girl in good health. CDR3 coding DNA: TGCGCCAGCAGCAGCGATGCTGCTAACTATGGCTACACCTTC. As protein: CASSSDAANYGYTF.